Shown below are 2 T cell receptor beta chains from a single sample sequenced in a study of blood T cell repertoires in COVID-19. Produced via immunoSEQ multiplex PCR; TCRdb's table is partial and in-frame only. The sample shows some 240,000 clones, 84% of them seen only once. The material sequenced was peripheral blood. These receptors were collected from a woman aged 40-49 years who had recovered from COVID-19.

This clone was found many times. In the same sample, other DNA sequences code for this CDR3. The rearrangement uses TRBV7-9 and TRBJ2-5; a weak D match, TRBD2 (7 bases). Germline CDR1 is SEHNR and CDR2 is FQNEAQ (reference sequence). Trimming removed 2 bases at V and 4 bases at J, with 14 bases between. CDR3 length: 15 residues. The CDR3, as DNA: TGTGCCAGCAGCTTATTCGGGGGAGGGGGAGAGACCCAGTACTTC. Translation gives CASSLFGGGGETQYF.

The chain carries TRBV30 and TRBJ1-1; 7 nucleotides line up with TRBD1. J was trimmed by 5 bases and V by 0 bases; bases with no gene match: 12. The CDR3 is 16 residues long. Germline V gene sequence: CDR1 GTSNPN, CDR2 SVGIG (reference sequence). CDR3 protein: CAWSVGVGQGVTEAFF. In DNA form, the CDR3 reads TGTGCCTGGAGTGTCGGGGTCGGGCAGGGGGTTACTGAAGCTTTCTTT.